The 6 T cell receptor beta chains reported below all come from one sample, sequenced in a study of response to subunit inactivated influenza vaccine. TCRdb recomputed calls from the RT-PCR reads with MiXCR, one row per CDR3 protein. The data show 500,000 to 600,000 distinct CDR3 sequences, around 13% seen once. The sequenced sample was PBMCs from blood, obtained roughly 12 days after vaccination. The origin of the receptors is a middle-aged man who received an inactivated influenza vaccine.

This clonotype has just a few counts. The chain recombines TRBV6-6 with TRBJ2-7; D unclear. The CDR3 runs 12 residues. Germline-derived CDR1 and CDR2 are MNHNY and SVGAGI (reference sequence). V lost 7 bases and J 6 bases, leaving 13 bases between the germline ends. The CDR3 region is CASNTETSEQYF. DNA of the CDR3: TGTGCCAGCAATACCGAGACAAGCGAGCAGTACTTC.

This clonotype was recorded many times. This chain links TRBV7-9 with TRBJ1-2; D may be TRBD1 (5 bases). Trimming took 5 bases from V and 6 from J, leaving 10 bases between them. Germline-derived CDR1 and CDR2 are SEHNR and FQNEAQ (reference sequence). CDR3 size: 12 residues. CDR3 in amino acids: CASSLGGDGYTF. CDR3 in DNA: TGTGCCAGCAGCCTCGGGGGGGATGGCTACACCTTC. Complete variable domain (other parts from reference TRBV7-9 and TRBJ1-2): DTGVSQNPRHKITKRGQNVTFRCDPISEHNRLYWYRQTLGQGPEFLTYFQNEAQLEKSRLLSDRFSAERPKGSFSTLEIQRTEQGDSAMYLCASSLGGDGYTFGSGTRLTVV.

This chain uses TRBV29-1 with TRBJ1-1, with a weak D call TRBD1 (5 bases). The CDR3 has 13 residues. Germline V gene data show CDR1 as SQVTM and CDR2 as ANQGSEA. V gave up 7 bases and J gave up 4 bases, with 16 bases separating them. The CDR3 sequence is CSGWGVAGTEAFF. The CDR3 coding sequence is TGCAGCGGTTGGGGGGTCGCTGGCACTGAAGCTTTCTTT.

This clonotype was seen at least ten times. This chain joins TRBV5-6 and TRBJ2-1, with unresolved D. Trimming removed 4 bases from V and 4 bases from J, with 6 bases in between. The CDR3 consists of 12 residues. In germline, CDR1 is SGHDT, CDR2 YYEEEE. CDR3 region: CASSRPYNEQFF. CDR3 bases: TGTGCCAGCAGCCGCCCTTACAATGAGCAGTTCTTC.

The chain uses TRBV6-2 or TRBV6-3 and TRBJ1-2; D might be TRBD1 (6 bases). The CDR3 has 15 residues. Per the germline V gene, CDR1 is MNHEY and CDR2 is SVGEGT. V was trimmed by 4 bases and J by 0 bases, leaving 12 bases between them. The CDR3 sequence is CASSWRGQTNYGYTF. The CDR3 DNA is TGTGCCAGCAGTTGGCGAGGACAGACTAACTATGGCTACACCTTC.

This chain joins TRBV14 and TRBJ2-1; TRBD1 or TRBD2 may be the D gene (6 bases each). CDR3 length: 15 amino acids. In germline, CDR1 is SGHDN, CDR2 FVKESK. V lost 5 bases to trimming and J lost 3 bases, with 14 bases between them. CDR3 bases: TGTGCCAGCAGCGAGTTCCGGGGGCACTACAATGAGCAGTTCTTC. Its protein is CASSEFRGHYNEQFF.